A selection of T cell receptor beta chains follows, all from one sample in a study of blood T cell repertoires in COVID-19. Only in-frame clones appear in the TCRdb table, and some are missing; sequencing was by immunoSEQ multiplex PCR. The sample lists fewer than 90,000 clones, 75% to 90% seen once, with roughly 15% in the top ten. The sample was peripheral blood. Receptors originate from a male donor with acute or convalescent COVID-19. CDR3s include the opening cysteine and the closing phenylalanine or tryptophan. The order of the fields is CDR3 protein, CDR3 DNA, clone size, J gene, D gene, V gene. The D gene is left open where the match is weak. Clone size is stated in some rows and not others, as once, few, many or a class when expanded.

CASSSMTGGYSNQPQHF	TGTGCCAGCAGCTCCATGACAGGGGGCTATAGCAATCAGCCCCAGCATTTT	.	TRBJ1-5	TRBD1	TRBV7-8
CASSSTGTGALF	TGTGCCAGCAGCTCGACCGGGACAGGGGCGTTATTT	.	TRBJ1-4	TRBD1	TRBV5-4
CASSLGSGTVAGQPQHF	TGTGCCAGCAGCTTAGGATCCGGGACGGTAGCGGGGCAGCCCCAGCATTTT	few	TRBJ1-5	.	TRBV7-9
CASSRRGQGATGANVLTF	TGTGCCAGCAGCCGACGTGGACAGGGGGCGACTGGGGCCAACGTCCTGACTTTC	.	TRBJ2-6	TRBD1	TRBV6-6
CAGSSGGASNEQFF	TGTGCCGGGTCAAGCGGGGGGGCTAGTAATGAGCAGTTCTTC	.	TRBJ2-1	TRBD2	TRBV6-6
CARSPPRDRKAEQYF	TGTGCCAGAAGCCCACCTCGGGACAGAAAAGCGGAGCAGTACTTC	.	TRBJ2-7	TRBD1	TRBV5-3
CASSRDRGGTDTQYF	TGCGCCAGCAGCAGAGACAGGGGGGGCACAGATACGCAGTATTTT	.	TRBJ2-3	TRBD1	TRBV5-1
CASSGQGTRSDEQFF	TGTGCCAGCAGCGGACAGGGTACGCGGTCGGATGAGCAGTTCTTC	.	TRBJ2-1	TRBD1	TRBV5-4
CASSYSAGGTDTQYF	TGTGCCAGCAGTTACTCGGCGGGGGGCACAGATACGCAGTATTTT	once	TRBJ2-3	TRBD2	TRBV6-2/TRBV6-3
CASSYGDTNSGNTIYF	TGTGCCAGCAGTTACGGGGACACTAACTCTGGAAACACCATATATTTT	.	TRBJ1-3	.	TRBV6-5
CASSLGRGGEDTQYF	TGCGCCAGCAGCTTGGGGCGGGGGGGCGAAGATACGCAGTATTTT	once	TRBJ2-3	TRBD2	TRBV5-1
CASRLGTTDHGYTF	TGCGCCAGCAGACTCGGGACTACGGACCATGGCTACACCTTC	.	TRBJ1-2	.	TRBV5-1
CASSPRLAGRDNEQFF	TGTGCCAGCAGCCCCCGACTAGCGGGCAGGGACAATGAGCAGTTCTTC	.	TRBJ2-1	TRBD2	TRBV5-5
CASSLGGVGGNQPQHF	TGTGCCAGCAGCCTAGGAGGGGTTGGTGGCAATCAGCCCCAGCATTTT	.	TRBJ1-5	.	TRBV5-6
CASSHRDEKLFF	TGTGCCAGCAGCCACAGGGATGAAAAACTGTTTTTT	.	TRBJ1-4	.	TRBV3-1/TRBV3-2
CASSLGTSGGVYNEQFF	TGTGCCAGCAGCTTGGGGACTAGCGGGGGGGTTTACAATGAGCAGTTCTTC	.	TRBJ2-1	TRBD2	TRBV5-4